This T cell receptor beta chain was observed in a study of shared clonotypes between healthy human individuals. Broader study findings: It was the non-shared clonotypes that had lower generation probabilities than clonotypes shared by all four donors.

The donor population consisted of healthy HIV-negative adults with no recent acute infections or vaccinations. This clone came up once. Its specificity is not known. Data came from immunoSEQ multiplex PCR; TCRdb stores just in-frame clones and leaves some out. This sample has approximately 2.5 million clones, with 80% to 95% found just once. Trimming cost V 5 bases and J 7 bases, with 7 bases left between them. From germline, CDR1 is LNHDA and CDR2 SQIVND (reference sequence). The length of the CDR3 is 11 residues. Sequenced input: naive CD4+ T cells from PBMCs. Indicated subset: CD45RA+ positively selected. The chain employs TRBV19 and TRBJ2-3; possible D gene TRBD2, 5 bases. This TCR derives from a young man in good health. Some clones in this sample may be carry-over from other donors' samples. As DNA, the CDR3 is TGTGCCAGTAGTTGGGAGTATACGCAGTATTTT. Protein product: CASSWEYTQYF.